The present TCR beta chain was sequenced within a study of T cell responses to AZD1222 COVID-19 vaccine (dated by TCRdb to the early 2020s). In terms of the full investigation: AZD1222 recipients given second doses at about 4 weeks or at about 12 weeks were pooled, since spike-specific TCR depth and breadth were not found to differ between the two schedules. TCR sequencing was performed for 233 trial participants, of whom 207 were given two doses of AZD1222 and around 26 were given two doses of MenACWY control vaccine. Trial participants were enrolled by age into 18-55, 56-69 and 70-plus year subgroups, with approximately 150, 28 and 58 TCR-sequenced participants respectively. Results the study describes overall, beyond this receptor: Epitopes outside the regions mutated in the B.1.351 and B.1.1.7 variants were reportedly recognized by nearly half of the unique spike-specific TCRs. The vaccine-associated CD4 TCRs covered the entire spike protein, and the dominant responses fell in regions 160-218 and 743-854. Conclusions about previously exposed vaccinees are limited because only six or seven AZD1222 recipients were SARS-CoV-2 seropositive at baseline. After two AZD1222 doses, both the breadth and the depth of spike-specific TCRs were significantly higher than at day 0 and than in MenACWY recipients. In the small 56-69-year group, the increase in depth fell short of significance, most likely because of low power. No day 14 peak-response samples were available, so repertoires were characterized only after the peak T cell response. Most participants were white British and females outnumbered males, and the authors suggested that clonal diversity may have been underestimated.

The CDR3 regions of human TCRbeta chains were analyzed by immunosequencing. Concerning the study's data processing: TCRs in the repertoires were matched against a reference library of SARS-CoV-2-specific TCRs that had been generated with the MIRA antigen-specificity platform. Breadth was defined as the fraction of unique TCRs that were SARS-CoV-2-associated. Depth was defined as the fraction of total T cells that were SARS-CoV-2-associated. Each spike-specific TCR was assigned to its reactive spike region and to a CD4 or CD8 class using the MIRA data. Log10-transformed breadth and depth values were compared by one-way ANOVA with Sidak's multiple comparisons tests. The source is immuneACCESS, and TCRdb retained only in-frame sequences with V and J called. Part of the clones is not carried over; for the studies checked, unresolved V genes explain less than half of this, and the remainder is unexplained. For V, J and clone size, that table is used; D and trimming come from the DNA. The sample includes approximately 110,000 clones, with approximately 90% observed a single time. In total, the top ten clones hold over 4% of the sample.

The time point label here, explained by the study, means: baseline before first vaccination. The vaccinee samples were drawn from two UK trials, COV001 and COV002, one of which was a single-blind randomized controlled phase 2/3 trial testing AZD1222 (ChAdOx1 nCoV-19) in healthy adults. For TCRbeta chain sequencing, PBMC samples were collected from trial participants at day 0 and at day 28 after the second dose. Concerning this clone: Which antigen it targets is not known. No clone much larger than this one lies a single base away; base qualities are absent.

The CDR3 numbers 14 residues from cysteine through phenylalanine. Only the CDR3 portion is preserved as DNA: 42 bases, with reading frame beginning at the first base. The germline V gene supplies CDR1 ENHRY and CDR2 SYGVKD. V is cut back by 3 bases and J by 3 bases, with 1 base in the junction unmatched. This chain is built from TRBV10-3 and TRBJ2-7, and 11 bases in between align with TRBD1. The source is an adult in good health. The specimen comprised peripheral blood, sampled on day 0 of AZD1222 vaccination. The DNA sequence reads TGTGCCATCAGTGACGGGACAGGGGGCTACGAGCAGTACTTC. This translates into CAISDGTGGYEQYF.